A selection of T cell receptor beta chains follows, all from one sample in a study of blood T cells in healthy people across ages. TCRdb processed the 5' RACE reads anew with MiXCR; each CDR3 protein has one entry. The data contain roughly 930,000 distinct CDR3 sequences, 45% to 50% of them singletons. Sequenced input: blood. These receptors were taken from a man aged 25 to 40 in good health. CDR3s include the opening cysteine and the closing phenylalanine or tryptophan. A D gene is named only where the DNA matches it firmly. The listing skips clone size in some rows; elsewhere it reads once, few, many or a size class.

V: TRBV3-1
size: few
D: NA
J: TRBJ2-5
DNA: TGTGCCAGCAGCCCCTCCGGCCCAGAGACCCAGTACTTC
CDR3: CASSPSGPETQYF

V: TRBV12-3/TRBV12-4
size: NA
D: TRBD1
J: TRBJ1-5
DNA: TGTGCCAGCAGTTATACAGGGGATAGCAATCAGCCCCAGCATTTT
CDR3: CASSYTGDSNQPQHF

V: TRBV6-6
size: few
D: NA
J: TRBJ2-1
DNA: TGTGCCAGCATCAGCAGCTCGTTCAATGAGCAGTTCTTC
CDR3: CASISSSFNEQFF

V: TRBV4-1
size: NA
D: NA
J: TRBJ2-5
DNA: TGCGCCAGCAGCCCTCCCCCCGGGACCCAGTACTTC
CDR3: CASSPPPGTQYF

V: TRBV29-1
size: NA
D: NA
J: TRBJ1-1
DNA: TGCAGCGTTGTGGGGGTAACTGAAGCTTTCTTT
CDR3: CSVVGVTEAFF

V: TRBV9
size: NA
D: NA
J: TRBJ2-1
DNA: TGTGCCAGCAGCGTAGAAATCGATTACAATGAGCAGTTCTTC
CDR3: CASSVEIDYNEQFF

V: TRBV6-2/TRBV6-3
size: few
D: TRBD1
J: TRBJ2-7
DNA: TGTGCCAGCAGTCCACCGGGACAGGGATCCGAGCAGTACTTC
CDR3: CASSPPGQGSEQYF

V: TRBV5-1
size: once
D: TRBD1
J: TRBJ1-5
DNA: TGCGCCAGCAGCTTCGGGACAGAACCCAATCAGCCCCAGCATTTT
CDR3: CASSFGTEPNQPQHF

V: TRBV4-2
size: few
D: NA
J: TRBJ2-1
DNA: TGTGCCAGCAGCCCCCATGGACAGCTGTCCTACAATGAGCAGTTCTTC
CDR3: CASSPHGQLSYNEQFF

V: TRBV27
size: NA
D: NA
J: TRBJ2-3
DNA: TGTGCCAGCAGTTACAGGGTCCCAGATACGCAGTATTTT
CDR3: CASSYRVPDTQYF

V: TRBV25-1
size: NA
D: NA
J: TRBJ1-2
DNA: TGTGCCAGCAGTGATCCCGGCAGGGAGCAGCATGGCTACACCTTC
CDR3: CASSDPGREQHGYTF

V: TRBV9
size: NA
D: NA
J: TRBJ2-7
DNA: TGTGCCAGCAGCGTAGCCCCCGGGATTTACCCCGAGCAGTACTTC
CDR3: CASSVAPGIYPEQYF

V: TRBV10-3
size: few
D: TRBD1
J: TRBJ2-3
DNA: TGTGCCATCAGTGGGGACAGGGATACGCAGTATTTT
CDR3: CAISGDRDTQYF

V: TRBV28
size: NA
D: TRBD1
J: TRBJ2-2
DNA: TGTGCCAGCAAGCGCCAGGGGGCGAACACCGGGGAGCTGTTTTTT
CDR3: CASKRQGANTGELFF

V: TRBV3-1
size: many
D: NA
J: TRBJ1-5
DNA: TGTGCCAGCAGCCAAGGGGGGATTACGCCCCAGCATTTT
CDR3: CASSQGGITPQHF

V: TRBV5-4
size: NA
D: NA
J: TRBJ1-2
DNA: TGTGCCAGCAGCTTGGAAACCGGGACACTTGATGGCTACACCTTC
CDR3: CASSLETGTLDGYTF

V: TRBV4-1
size: few
D: TRBD2
J: TRBJ2-1
DNA: TGCGCCAGCAGCCAGACCGCGGGGGGGCCCTACAATGAGCAGTTCTTC
CDR3: CASSQTAGGPYNEQFF

V: TRBV6-5
size: NA
D: TRBD2
J: TRBJ2-3
DNA: TGTGCCAGCAGTACAGGACTAGCGGGGGGAAGGGATACGCAGTATTTT
CDR3: CASSTGLAGGRDTQYF

V: TRBV12-3/TRBV12-4
size: NA
D: TRBD2
J: TRBJ2-2
DNA: TGTGCCAGCAGTTTAGGGGGACTAGCCGTCGGGGAGCTGTTTTTT
CDR3: CASSLGGLAVGELFF

V: TRBV27
size: NA
D: NA
J: TRBJ1-2
DNA: TGTGCCAGCAGATCTCAGCTCTATGGCTACACCTTC
CDR3: CASRSQLYGYTF

V: TRBV2
size: few
D: TRBD2
J: TRBJ2-1
DNA: TGTGCCAGCAGTTTGACTAGCGGGGACCAGGAGTTCTTC
CDR3: CASSLTSGDQEFF

V: TRBV5-1
size: few
D: NA
J: TRBJ2-7
DNA: TGCGCCAGCAGCTTAGGGGAAAGAGACTACGAGCAGTACTTC
CDR3: CASSLGERDYEQYF

V: TRBV29-1
size: few
D: NA
J: TRBJ2-1
DNA: TGCAGCGTTGCCTGGGTAGACAATGAGCAGTTCTTC
CDR3: CSVAWVDNEQFF

V: TRBV7-2
size: NA
D: NA
J: TRBJ2-3
DNA: TGTGCCAGCAGCTTACAGAGCGGAAGCACAGATACGCAGTATTTT
CDR3: CASSLQSGSTDTQYF

V: TRBV3-1
size: NA
D: NA
J: TRBJ2-3
DNA: TGTGCCAGCAGCCAAGGAACAACAGGAGCAGATACGCAGTATTTT
CDR3: CASSQGTTGADTQYF

V: TRBV12-3/TRBV12-4
size: NA
D: NA
J: TRBJ2-7
DNA: TGTGCCAACGGAATAGGGAGGACTGAGCAGTACTTC
CDR3: CANGIGRTEQYF

V: TRBV20-1
size: NA
D: TRBD2
J: TRBJ2-3
DNA: TGCCGTGCTAGGGTCCGCAGCGGGAGGCTTCAAAAGAGCACAGATACGCAGTATTTT
CDR3: CRARVRSGRLQKSTDTQYF

V: TRBV20-1
size: NA
D: NA
J: TRBJ2-3
DNA: TGCAGTGCTAGAGATGGGCGGGGTACACTAGATACGCAGTATTTT
CDR3: CSARDGRGTLDTQYF

V: TRBV12-3/TRBV12-4
size: few
D: TRBD2
J: TRBJ2-1
DNA: TGTGCCAGCAGTTTATATCGCGGCAGCGGGGGGCCACAATACAATGAGCAGTTCTTC
CDR3: CASSLYRGSGGPQYNEQFF

V: TRBV6-2/TRBV6-3
size: few
D: NA
J: TRBJ2-1
DNA: TGTGCCAGCAGCTCGGGGCCAGACTCCTACAATGAGCAGTTCTTC
CDR3: CASSSGPDSYNEQFF

V: TRBV6-5
size: NA
D: TRBD1
J: TRBJ1-2
DNA: TGTGCCACCCAGGGGGCTGGCTACACCTTC
CDR3: CATQGAGYTF

V: TRBV7-9
size: few
D: NA
J: TRBJ2-7
DNA: TGTGCCAGCAGCTTAATAGTGGACAACGCACCCGAGCAGTACTTC
CDR3: CASSLIVDNAPEQYF

V: TRBV7-7
size: few
D: TRBD2
J: TRBJ2-5
DNA: TGTGCTAGCAGCCCGGGAGGGACTAGCCAAGAGACCCAGTACTTC
CDR3: CASSPGGTSQETQYF

V: TRBV4-2
size: NA
D: NA
J: TRBJ1-6
DNA: TGTGCCAGCAGCCGGGAAAGGGTAGGGGCCAATTCACCCCTCCACTTT
CDR3: CASSRERVGANSPLHF

V: TRBV30
size: NA
D: TRBD1
J: TRBJ2-7
DNA: TGTGCCTCCACGGGACAGCGCTACGAGCAGTACTTC
CDR3: CASTGQRYEQYF

V: TRBV6-1
size: NA
D: TRBD1
J: TRBJ2-7
DNA: TGTGCCAGCAGTGAGGCAAGGACAGGGTCCTACGAGCAGTACTTC
CDR3: CASSEARTGSYEQYF

V: TRBV7-3
size: once
D: TRBD1
J: TRBJ2-3
DNA: TGTGCCAGCAGCCAACGTGGACAGGGTTTACCAGATACGCAGTATTTT
CDR3: CASSQRGQGLPDTQYF

V: TRBV3-1
size: NA
D: NA
J: TRBJ1-4
DNA: TGTGCCAGCAGCCAACCGACGGGGGTGGCTAATGAAAAACTGTTTTTT
CDR3: CASSQPTGVANEKLFF

V: TRBV3-1
size: NA
D: NA
J: TRBJ2-7
DNA: TGTGCCAGCAGCCATACCAGCGGCTCCTACAATGAGCAGTACTTC
CDR3: CASSHTSGSYNEQYF

V: TRBV11-2
size: NA
D: NA
J: TRBJ1-4
DNA: TGTGCCAGCAGCTTTCGGCCAGGGAATGAAAAACTGTTTTTT
CDR3: CASSFRPGNEKLFF

V: TRBV12-3/TRBV12-4
size: NA
D: TRBD1
J: TRBJ1-5
DNA: TGTGCCAGCAGCCCCACGACAGGGGGGCTGCATTTT
CDR3: CASSPTTGGLHF

V: TRBV14
size: few
D: NA
J: TRBJ2-7
DNA: TGTGCCAGCAGGACGAGAAGGGGCTACGAGCAGTACTTC
CDR3: CASRTRRGYEQYF

V: TRBV7-9
size: NA
D: TRBD2
J: TRBJ2-1
DNA: TGTGCCACGGCGGGGGTGTACACTGAGCAGTTCTTC
CDR3: CATAGVYTEQFF

V: TRBV20-1
size: NA
D: TRBD1
J: TRBJ2-5
DNA: TGCAGTGCTAGCGGGGACAGGGTCCAAGAGACCCAGTACTTC
CDR3: CSASGDRVQETQYF

V: TRBV9
size: few
D: TRBD1
J: TRBJ1-1
DNA: TGTGCCAGCAGCGGTCGACAGGGCTCCACTGAAGCTTTCTTT
CDR3: CASSGRQGSTEAFF

V: TRBV7-2
size: NA
D: NA
J: TRBJ2-1
DNA: TGTGCCAGCAGGGCTCCGGGGACCCACACCGGGAATGAGCAGTTCTTC
CDR3: CASRAPGTHTGNEQFF

V: TRBV18
size: few
D: TRBD1
J: TRBJ2-5
DNA: TGTGCCAGCTCACTGACCGGGACAGGCACTTTCCAAGAGACCCAGTACTTC
CDR3: CASSLTGTGTFQETQYF

V: TRBV3-1
size: many
D: NA
J: TRBJ2-5
DNA: TGTGCCAGCAGCCAAGAGACCCAGTACTTC
CDR3: CASSQETQYF

V: TRBV5-1
size: NA
D: TRBD1
J: TRBJ2-3
DNA: TGCGCCAGCAGCTTGGGGGACAGGGCCCCAGATACGCAGTATTTT
CDR3: CASSLGDRAPDTQYF

V: TRBV4-2
size: NA
D: TRBD1
J: TRBJ1-5
DNA: TGTGCCAGCAGCATAGACAGGGGAGTGTTTCAGCCCCAGCATTTT
CDR3: CASSIDRGVFQPQHF